This T cell receptor beta chain was sequenced during a study of OX40 agonist ivuxolimab in advanced cancers. General study points: The CD4+ and CD8+ T cells in the blood had expanded clonally by week 6 at 0.1 to 3.0 mg/kg. Averaged across samples, CD8+ T cells carried more expanded clones than CD4+ did. Part of the nonresponder group also had normalized T-cell clonal expansion that was low.

Comment on this clone: Its target is not known.

Profiled with immunoSEQ multiplex PCR; TCRdb holds only in-frame clones, not every one. The sample lists about 32,000 clones; approximately 90% were seen once. The ends were cut back, 2 bases at V and 4 bases at J, with 12 bases in the middle. The CDR3 is 14 residues long. CDR1 is SGDLS, CDR2 YYNGEE, per germline. The sequence came from an adult with an advanced solid tumor such as melanoma, head and neck, liver or kidney cancer. This chain uses TRBV9 with TRBJ1-1, with D possibly being TRBD1 (6 bases). Sequencing used CD4+ or CD8+ T cells sorted from blood, obtained in a trial of the OX40 agonist ivuxolimab. The CDR3 coding sequence is TGTGCCAGCAGCGTCAGTGGAGGGGGCACTGAAGCTTTCTTT. Protein product: CASSVSGGGTEAFF.